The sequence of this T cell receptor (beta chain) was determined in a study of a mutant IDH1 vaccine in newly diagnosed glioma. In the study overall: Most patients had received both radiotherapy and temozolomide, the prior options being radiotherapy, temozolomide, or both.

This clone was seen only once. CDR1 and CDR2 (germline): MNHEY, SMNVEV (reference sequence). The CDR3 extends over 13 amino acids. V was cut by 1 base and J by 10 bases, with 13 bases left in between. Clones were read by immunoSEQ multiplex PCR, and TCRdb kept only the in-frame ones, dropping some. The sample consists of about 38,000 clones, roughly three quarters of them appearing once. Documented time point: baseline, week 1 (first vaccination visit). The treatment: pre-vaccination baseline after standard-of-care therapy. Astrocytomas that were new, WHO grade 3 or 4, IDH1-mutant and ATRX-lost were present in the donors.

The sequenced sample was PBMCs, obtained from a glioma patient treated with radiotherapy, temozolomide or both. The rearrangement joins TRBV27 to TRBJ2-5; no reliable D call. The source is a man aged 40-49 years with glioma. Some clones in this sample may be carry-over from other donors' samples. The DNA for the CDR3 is TGTGCCAGCAGTTTATTCCCCCGGATGGACCAGTACTTC. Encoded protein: CASSLFPRMDQYF.